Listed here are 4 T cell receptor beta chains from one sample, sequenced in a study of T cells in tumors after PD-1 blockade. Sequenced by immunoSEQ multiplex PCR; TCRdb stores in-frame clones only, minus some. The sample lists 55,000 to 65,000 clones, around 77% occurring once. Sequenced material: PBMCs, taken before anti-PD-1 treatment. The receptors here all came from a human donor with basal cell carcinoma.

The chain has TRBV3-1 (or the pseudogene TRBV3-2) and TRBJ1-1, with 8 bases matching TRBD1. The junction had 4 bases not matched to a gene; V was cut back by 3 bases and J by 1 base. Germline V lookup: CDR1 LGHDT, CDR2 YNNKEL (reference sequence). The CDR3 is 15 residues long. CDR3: CASSHQGARNTEAFF. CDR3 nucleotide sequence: TGTGCCAGCAGCCACCAGGGGGCTAGGAACACTGAAGCTTTCTTT.

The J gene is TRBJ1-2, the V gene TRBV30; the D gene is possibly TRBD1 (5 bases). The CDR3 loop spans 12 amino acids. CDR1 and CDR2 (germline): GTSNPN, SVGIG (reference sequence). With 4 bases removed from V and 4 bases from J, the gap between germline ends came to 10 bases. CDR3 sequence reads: CAWIKGRYGYTF. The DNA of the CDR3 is TGTGCCTGGATCAAGGGGCGCTATGGCTACACCTTC.

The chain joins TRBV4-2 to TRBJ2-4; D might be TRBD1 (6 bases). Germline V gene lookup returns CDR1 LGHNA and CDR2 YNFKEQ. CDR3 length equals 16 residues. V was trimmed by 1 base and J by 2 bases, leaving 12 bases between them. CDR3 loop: CASSQAGDPTKNIQYF. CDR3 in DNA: TGTGCCAGCAGCCAAGCAGGGGACCCCACCAAAAACATTCAGTACTTC.

The CDR3 loop is CASSHEPLRTGGFDGANVLTF. CDR3 in DNA: TGCGCCAGCAGCCACGAGCCCCTCCGGACAGGGGGCTTTGATGGGGCCAACGTCCTGACTTTC. The chain couples TRBV4-1 to TRBJ2-6; 11 positions match TRBD1. Trimming at V came to 3 bases and at J to 3 bases, leaving 16 bases not matched to a gene. This CDR3 contains 21 residues. Per the germline V gene, CDR1 is MGHRA and CDR2 is YSYEKL.